These 20 T cell receptor beta chains were sequenced from one sample in a study of blood T cell repertoires in COVID-19. The repertoire was sequenced with immunoSEQ multiplex PCR; TCRdb's copy has only in-frame clones and lacks some. The table records more than 200,000 clones, about 90% of them present only once. Sequencing used peripheral blood. Receptor source: a man aged 80 or over with acute or convalescent COVID-19.

The CDR3 loop reads CASSPRTGGQYEQYF. The CDR3 coding sequence is TGTGCCAGCAGCCCCCGGACAGGGGGACAGTACGAGCAGTACTTC. This rearrangement joins TRBV7-2 to TRBJ2-7; 10 bases match TRBD1. Germline V gene sequence: CDR1 SGHTA, CDR2 FQGNSA. Trimming took 5 bases from V and 4 from J; bases not matched to a gene: 8. The CDR3 spans 15 residues.

This clone was seen only once. This chain uses TRBV15 with TRBJ2-2; the D is unclear. V was shortened by 1 base and J by 4 bases, with 4 bases between the two germline ends. CDR1 and CDR2 (germline): LNHNV, YYDKDF (reference sequence). The CDR3 has 13 amino acids. CDR3: CATSRVRTGELFF. The CDR3 nucleotides read TGTGCCACCAGCAGAGTTCGCACCGGGGAGCTGTTTTTT.

This chain connects TRBV27 to TRBJ1-3; maybe TRBD1 (5 bases). The CDR3 loop spans 15 amino acids. Germline loops: CDR1 MNHEY, CDR2 SMNVEV (reference sequence). V was pared by 0 bases and J by 2 bases, with 8 bases between. CDR3 sequence: CASSLSGRAGNTIYF. The CDR3, as DNA: TGTGCCAGCAGTTTATCCGGCAGGGCTGGAAACACCATATATTTT.

Regarding this clone: The same CDR3 also results from other DNA sequences found in this sample. V is TRBV19 and J is TRBJ2-6; D uncertain. The CDR3 is 14 residues long. The V end lost 6 bases, the J end lost 0 bases, and 6 bases lay between the germline ends. CDR1 is LNHDA and CDR2 is SQIVND in the germline V gene (reference sequence). The CDR3 DNA reads as TGTGCCAGTAGACCGGGCTCTGGGGCCAACGTCCTGACTTTC. As protein: CASRPGSGANVLTF.

This chain links TRBV19 with TRBJ2-7, with TRBD1 as a possible D gene (7 bases). This CDR3 is 14 amino acids long. Germline V CDR1 and CDR2: LNHDA, SQIVND (reference sequence). The ends were cut back, 6 bases at V and 5 bases at J, with 17 bases in the middle. The CDR3 here is CASSRDREVDEQYF. The CDR3 DNA reads as TGTGCCAGTAGCCGCGACAGGGAGGTAGACGAGCAGTACTTC.

V gene TRBV6-5 combines with J gene TRBJ1-1; unclear D gene. The CDR3 extends over 12 amino acids. The germline V and J ends were trimmed by 5 bases and 3 bases, with 7 bases remaining between them. CDR1 MNHEY and CDR2 SVGAGI come from the germline V gene. The CDR3 reads CASSRGYTEAFF. In DNA, the CDR3 is TGTGCCAGCAGTCGAGGGTACACTGAAGCTTTCTTT.

The rearrangement uses TRBV4-2 and TRBJ1-1; D gene unclear. Trimming stripped 3 bases from V and 1 base from J, with 12 bases between. The CDR3 covers 15 residues. Per germline, CDR1 LGHNA and CDR2 YNFKEQ. The DNA of the CDR3 is TGTGCCAGCAGCCAGGTGTCGGTGCGGAACACTGAAGCTTTCTTT. Protein: CASSQVSVRNTEAFF.

The CDR3 nucleotides read TGTGCCAGCAGCTTAGCTACAGGGGGAGGAGGAAAACTGTTTTTT. Translating it yields CASSLATGGGGKLFF. V usage is TRBV7-2 and J usage is TRBJ1-4; 8 bases are a match to TRBD1. This CDR3 is built from 15 residues. V lost 0 bases to trimming and J lost 10 bases; unmatched junction nucleotides: 7. Germline values: CDR1 SGHTA, CDR2 FQGNSA.

V usage is TRBV7-2 and J usage is TRBJ1-5; tentatively, D is TRBD1 (6 bases). In germline, CDR1 is SGHTA, CDR2 FQGNSA. Trimming took 0 bases from V and 6 from J, leaving 15 bases between them. The CDR3 runs 16 residues. Written as DNA, the CDR3 is TGTGCCAGCAGCTTAGCGGTAGGGGGACAAAGTCAGCCCCAGCATTTT. The encoded protein is CASSLAVGGQSQPQHF.

The chain is built from TRBV3-1 (or the pseudogene TRBV3-2) and TRBJ2-3; D is possibly TRBD2 (6 bases). This CDR3 contains 15 residues. The V and J ends lost 3 bases and 3 bases respectively, with 13 bases between them. Per germline, CDR1 LGHDT and CDR2 YNNKEL (reference sequence). CDR3: CASSQPWSGTDTQYF. In DNA form, the CDR3 reads TGTGCCAGCAGCCAGCCTTGGAGCGGGACAGATACGCAGTATTTT.

V and J are TRBV6-6 and TRBJ2-2, with TRBD1 matching over 11 bases. V shed 7 bases and J 6 bases; nucleotides not matched to a gene: 7. In germline, CDR1 is MNHNY, CDR2 SVGAGI (reference sequence). This CDR3 has 15 residues. DNA for the CDR3: TGTGCCAGCAACCTACCGGGACAGGGGGCCGGGGAGCTGTTTTTT. This gives the protein CASNLPGQGAGELFF.

CDR3 sequence reads: CASSLVGLAVYEQYF. In DNA form, the CDR3 reads TGTGCCAGCAGCTTAGTAGGACTAGCGGTCTACGAGCAGTACTTC. The chain combines TRBV7-9 with TRBJ2-7; TRBD2 agrees at 10 bases. Germline V gene data show CDR1 as SEHNR and CDR2 as FQNEAQ (reference sequence). The CDR3 sequence is 15 residues long. Germline trimming cut 1 base from V and 3 bases from J; bases unmatched to any gene: 3. Full variable domain (remainder filled in from reference TRBV7-9 and TRBJ2-7): DTGVSQNPRHKITKRGQNVTFRCDPISEHNRLYWYRQTLGQGPEFLTYFQNEAQLEKSRLLSDRFSAERPKGSFSTLEIQRTEQGDSAMYLCASSLVGLAVYEQYFGPGTRLTVT.

The chain is built from TRBV7-2 and TRBJ1-2; no definite D call. The germline gives CDR1 SGHTA, CDR2 FQGNSA. The CDR3 consists of 14 residues. Between the trimmed V and J ends, which lost 8 bases and 8 bases, there was a span of 21 bases. The CDR3 is CASRSLGREGGYTF. CDR3 bases: TGTGCCAGCCGATCCCTAGGGAGGGAGGGCGGCTACACCTTC.

This clone was found once. This chain connects TRBV7-9 to TRBJ1-4; TRBD1 aligns across 9 bases. Germline CDR1 reads SEHNR; CDR2 reads FQNEAQ (reference sequence). The CDR3 runs 15 residues. The V segment lost 3 bases and the J segment 7 bases; nucleotides outside the gene matches: 6. The CDR3 nucleotides are TGTGCCAGCAGCTTGAGGGGACAGGGTTCTGAAAAACTGTTTTTT. Its protein is CASSLRGQGSEKLFF. Full variable domain (remainder filled in from reference TRBV7-9 and TRBJ1-4): DTGVSQNPRHKITKRGQNVTFRCDPISEHNRLYWYRQTLGQGPEFLTYFQNEAQLEKSRLLSDRFSAERPKGSFSTLEIQRTEQGDSAMYLCASSLRGQGSEKLFFGSGTQLSVL.

The J gene is TRBJ2-1, the V gene TRBV18, with D perhaps TRBD1 (6 bases). Trimming stripped 3 bases from V and 2 bases from J, with 17 bases between. Germline lookup yields CDR1 KGHSH and CDR2 LQKENI. The CDR3 is 17 amino acids. CDR3 in amino acids: CASSPQADRTPYNEQFF. The CDR3 DNA is TGTGCCAGCTCACCGCAAGCAGACAGGACTCCCTACAATGAGCAGTTCTTC.

V is TRBV29-1 and J is TRBJ2-2; TRBD2 might be the D (6 bases). CDR3 size: 14 residues. Germline loops: CDR1 SQVTM, CDR2 ANQGSEA. The V and J ends lost 3 bases and 5 bases respectively, with 13 bases between them. The chain's CDR3 is CSVEGGSKTGELFF. The CDR3 nucleotides are TGCAGCGTTGAGGGGGGTAGTAAGACCGGGGAGCTGTTTTTT.

The chain carries TRBV4-3 and TRBJ1-5, with no clear D. The germline V gene encodes CDR1 LGHNA and CDR2 YSLEER. Between the trimmed V and J ends, which lost 0 bases and 4 bases, there was a span of 7 bases. The CDR3 totals 14 residues. In DNA form, the CDR3 reads TGCGCCAGCAGCCAAGAGGCAGATAATCAGCCCCAGCATTTT. This codes for CASSQEADNQPQHF.

The rearrangement uses TRBV18 and TRBJ2-5, with a possible D match to TRBD2 (6 bases). Per germline, CDR1 KGHSH and CDR2 LQKENI. This CDR3 has 15 amino acids. Trimming stripped 3 bases from V and 2 bases from J, with 13 bases between. The CDR3 DNA sequence: TGTGCCAGCTCACCTCTGCAGGCGGGACAAGAGACCCAGTACTTC. Its protein product is CASSPLQAGQETQYF.

The chain uses TRBV11-2 and TRBJ2-1; TRBD1 might be the D (6 bases). The CDR3 extends over 16 amino acids. V lost 4 bases and J lost 6, with 19 bases in between. CDR1 SGHAT and CDR2 FQNNGV come from the germline V gene. The DNA of the CDR3 is TGTGCCAGCAGCTCGAACGGACAGATTACGCTCAATGAGCAGTTCTTC. Protein sequence: CASSSNGQITLNEQFF.

The CDR3 loop reads CASSIGLAGQETQYF. The CDR3 DNA reads TGTGCCAGCAGCATTGGACTAGCGGGACAAGAGACCCAGTACTTC. The chain uses TRBV9 and TRBJ2-5; 12 positions match TRBD2. The CDR3 is 15 residues long. Trimming cost V 4 bases and J 2 bases; bases outside gene matches: 3. Per germline, CDR1 SGDLS and CDR2 YYNGEE.